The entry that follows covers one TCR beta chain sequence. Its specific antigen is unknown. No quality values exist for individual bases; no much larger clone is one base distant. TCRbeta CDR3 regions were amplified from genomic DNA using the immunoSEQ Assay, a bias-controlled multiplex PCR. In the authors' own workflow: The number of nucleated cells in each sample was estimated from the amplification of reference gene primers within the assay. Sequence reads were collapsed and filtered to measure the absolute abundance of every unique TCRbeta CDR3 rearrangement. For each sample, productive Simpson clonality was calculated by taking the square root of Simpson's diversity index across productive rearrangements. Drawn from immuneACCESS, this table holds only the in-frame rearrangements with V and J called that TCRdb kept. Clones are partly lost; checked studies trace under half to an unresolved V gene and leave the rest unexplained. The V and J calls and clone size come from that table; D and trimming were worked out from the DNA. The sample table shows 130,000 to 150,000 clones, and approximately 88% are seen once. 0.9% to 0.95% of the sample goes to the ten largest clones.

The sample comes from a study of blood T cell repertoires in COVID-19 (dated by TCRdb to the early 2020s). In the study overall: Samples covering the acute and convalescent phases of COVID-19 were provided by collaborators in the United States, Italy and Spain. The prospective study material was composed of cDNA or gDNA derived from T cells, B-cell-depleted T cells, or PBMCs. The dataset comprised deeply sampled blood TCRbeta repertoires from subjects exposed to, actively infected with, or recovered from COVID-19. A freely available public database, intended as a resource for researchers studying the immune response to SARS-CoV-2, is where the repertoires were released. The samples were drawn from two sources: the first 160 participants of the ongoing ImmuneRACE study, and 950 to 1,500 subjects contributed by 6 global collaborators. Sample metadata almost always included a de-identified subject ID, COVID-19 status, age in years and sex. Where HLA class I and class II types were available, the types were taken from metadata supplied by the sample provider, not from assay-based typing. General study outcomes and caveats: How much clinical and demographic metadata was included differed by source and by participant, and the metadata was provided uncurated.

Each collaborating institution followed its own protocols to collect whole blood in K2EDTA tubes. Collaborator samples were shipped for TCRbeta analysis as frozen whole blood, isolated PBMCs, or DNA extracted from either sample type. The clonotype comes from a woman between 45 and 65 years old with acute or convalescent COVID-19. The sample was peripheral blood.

The sequenced DNA is TGTGCCAGCAGCGTAGGCGGGCTGACCTACAATGAGCAGTTCTTC. The encoded protein is CASSVGGLTYNEQFF. The chain couples TRBV9 to TRBJ2-1; D gene: possibly TRBD2, on 5 matching bases. Reading from cysteine to phenylalanine, the CDR3 counts 15 amino acids. Only CDR3 DNA is held: 45 bases, read in frame from base 1. CDR1 and CDR2 are drawn from the germline V gene: SGDLS, YYNGEE. The junction carries 9 bases between V and J, which are trimmed by 0 bases and 2 bases respectively. Full variable domain (CDR3 extended with the reference TRBV9 and TRBJ2-1 proteins): DSGVTQTPKHLITATGQRVTLRCSPRSGDLSVYWYQQSLDQGLQFLIQYYNGEERAKGNILERFSAQQFPDLHSELNLSSLELGDSALYFCASSVGGLTYNEQFFGPGTRLTVL.